A single T cell receptor beta chain is shown here with its context. This entry is derived from a study of control samples from healthy donors and cancer patients. The assay was immunoSEQ multiplex PCR, and TCRdb's table has in-frame clones only and misses some. The data hold approximately 150,000 clones, with 80% to 95% observed a single time. J gave up 5 bases and V 0 bases, and 2 bases lay outside the gene matches. The CDR3 runs to 15 residues. CDR1 and CDR2 from the germline V gene are SGHRS and YFSETQ. The chain combines TRBV5-1 with TRBJ2-1; 10 bases match TRBD2. This clonotype originated in a woman aged 25 to 39 in good health. The sample consisted of blood. CDR3 amino acids: CASSLGLAGDNEQFF. The CDR3 DNA follows: TGCGCCAGCAGCTTGGGGCTAGCGGGGGACAATGAGCAGTTCTTC.